The rows below give T cell receptor beta chains drawn from one sample of a study of blood T cells in healthy people across ages. MiXCR was run by TCRdb on the 5' RACE reads, yielding one entry per CDR3 protein. The top ten clones hold 4% of a sample with some 1,500,000 distinct CDR3 sequences, less than 45% of them seen once. The sequenced material came from blood. Receptor source: a young woman in good health. Both conserved end residues are part of each CDR3. A D gene is named only where the DNA matches it firmly. Expanded clones get a size class; other rows say once, few or many, or leave the size out.

cdr3_aa,cdr3_nt,j_call,d_call,v_call,clone_size
CASSLGPRADTQYF,TGTGCCAGCAGTTTAGGGCCTAGAGCAGATACGCAATATTTT,TRBJ2-3,NA,TRBV12-3/TRBV12-4,few
CASSQVGTSNYGYTF,TGCGCCAGCAGTCAGGTCGGGACCTCTAACTATGGCTACACCTTC,TRBJ1-2,NA,TRBV4-1,NA
CASSLVGGYEQYF,TGTGCCAGCAGCTTAGTAGGGGGATACGAGCAGTACTTC,TRBJ2-7,NA,TRBV7-2,many
CASGGDIQYF,TGTGCCAGCGGAGGGGACATTCAGTACTTC,TRBJ2-4,NA,TRBV7-2,NA
CSARDRGGTGELFF,TGCAGTGCAAGGGACAGGGGAGGCACCGGGGAGCTGTTTTTT,TRBJ2-2,TRBD1,TRBV20-1,NA
CASANSAWTVDGYTF,TGTGCTAGTGCCAATTCGGCCTGGACGGTAGATGGCTACACCTTC,TRBJ1-2,NA,TRBV12-5,NA
CANSLEGNQPQHF,TGTGCCAACAGCTTAGAGGGGAATCAGCCCCAGCATTTT,TRBJ1-5,NA,TRBV7-9,NA
CASSFTTSFNNEQFF,TGCGCCAGCAGCTTTACAACCTCTTTTAACAATGAGCAGTTCTTC,TRBJ2-1,NA,TRBV5-1,NA
CASSLLHLSTDTQYF,TGTGCCAGCAGCTTACTACACTTAAGCACAGATACGCAGTATTTT,TRBJ2-3,NA,TRBV7-8,NA
CASSLAGEIYEPYF,TGTGCCAGCAGCTTAGCAGGGGAAATCTACGAGCCGTACTTC,TRBJ2-7,NA,TRBV7-2,NA
CSVELWGKWLNTEAFF,TGCAGCGTTGAATTATGGGGGAAGTGGCTGAACACTGAAGCTTTCTTT,TRBJ1-1,NA,TRBV29-1,NA
CDSSQDIGPFSRGQETQYF,TGTGACAGCAGCCAAGATATTGGGCCTTTCTCTCGGGGGCAAGAGACCCAGTACTTC,TRBJ2-5,NA,TRBV14,NA
CSARDHRRVNYGYTF,TGCAGTGCTAGAGATCATCGGAGGGTTAACTATGGCTACACCTTC,TRBJ1-2,NA,TRBV20-1,NA
CASSALTGSYGYTF,TGTGCCAGCAGCGCACTGACAGGTAGCTATGGCTACACCTTC,TRBJ1-2,NA,TRBV9,NA
CASSVKVTGELFF,TGTGCCAGCAGCGTAAAAGTCACCGGGGAGCTGTTTTTT,TRBJ2-2,NA,TRBV7-2,NA
CASSRELRTGRGETQYF,TGTGCCAGCAGCCGAGAACTAAGGACAGGGCGTGGGGAGACCCAGTACTTC,TRBJ2-5,TRBD1,TRBV14,NA
CATVRPSTDTQYF,TGTGCCACCGTTCGGCCTAGCACAGATACGCAGTATTTT,TRBJ2-3,NA,TRBV10-3,few
CASSLAGARPDGYTF,TGTGCCAGCAGTTTAGCAGGGGCTCGCCCGGATGGCTACACCTTC,TRBJ1-2,NA,TRBV7-9,NA
CASSLAARVGYGYTF,TGTGCCAGCAGCTTAGCGGCCAGGGTAGGGTATGGCTACACCTTC,TRBJ1-2,NA,TRBV7-2,few
CASSPGWWGTEAFF,TGCGCCAGCAGCCCAGGGTGGTGGGGCACTGAAGCTTTCTTT,TRBJ1-1,NA,TRBV4-1,NA
CSARSTGRVNQPQHF,TGCAGTGCTAGAAGTACAGGGAGGGTCAATCAGCCCCAGCATTTT,TRBJ1-5,NA,TRBV20-1,NA
CASSFGQPEAFF,TGTGCCAGCAGCTTCGGGCAGCCTGAAGCTTTCTTT,TRBJ1-1,NA,TRBV7-2,NA
CASRLAGAGDTDTQYF,TGTGCCAGCCGCCTTGCCGGGGCGGGAGACACAGATACGCAGTATTTT,TRBJ2-3,TRBD2,TRBV6-6,NA
CASSTVRIVTGELFF,TGTGCCAGCAGCACCGTAAGGATAGTGACCGGGGAGCTGTTTTTT,TRBJ2-2,NA,TRBV7-2,NA
CASSQWDSHTGELFF,TGTGCCAGCAGCCAATGGGACTCTCACACCGGGGAGCTGTTTTTT,TRBJ2-2,NA,TRBV4-2,few
CAISESGVGATF,TGTGCCATCAGTGAGTCGGGCGTCGGAGCCACCTTC,TRBJ1-2,NA,TRBV10-3,few
CASSLAIGGASGANVLTF,TGTGCCAGCAGCTTAGCCATCGGGGGGGCCTCTGGGGCCAACGTCCTGACTTTC,TRBJ2-6,TRBD2,TRBV7-9,NA
CASSDAAETYEQYF,TGTGCCAGCAGTGACGCGGCTGAAACCTACGAGCAGTACTTC,TRBJ2-7,NA,TRBV6-4,few
CASSKDSSSTDTEYF,TGTGCCAGCAGCAAGGACAGTTCTAGCACAGATACGGAGTATTTT,TRBJ2-3,NA,TRBV12-3/TRBV12-4,NA
CASSHDYSSGYNEQFF,TGCGCCAGCAGCCACGATTACTCAAGCGGCTACAATGAGCAGTTCTTC,TRBJ2-1,NA,TRBV4-3,NA